The sequence of this TCR beta chain was determined in a study of shared clonotypes between healthy human individuals. Whole-study results and caveats: Generation probabilities were higher for clonotypes shared across all four sorted-subset donors than for unshared ones.

Study donors comprised healthy, HIV-negative adults devoid of recent acute infection or vaccination. Details on this clone: What it binds is not known.

CDR1 and CDR2 from the germline V gene are SEHNR and FQNEAQ (reference sequence). Trimming cost V 3 bases and J 13 bases, with 16 bases left between them. There are 14 residues in the CDR3. The input for sorted-subset replicate PCRs was around 0.2 ug DNA, around 30,000 T cell genomes. Profiled with immunoSEQ multiplex PCR; TCRdb holds only in-frame clones, not every one. The table lists roughly 1 million clones, about 75% of them singletons. The sequencing sample was made of memory CD4+ T cells sorted from blood. The subset was: CD45RA-negative fraction. V is TRBV7-9 and J is TRBJ1-6; D is ambiguous. The clonotype was recovered from a man aged 18-30 years in good health. Here the CDR3 reads CASSFSGSQFPLHF. CDR3 nucleotides: TGTGCCAGCAGCTTCTCGGGGTCTCAATTCCCCCTCCACTTT.